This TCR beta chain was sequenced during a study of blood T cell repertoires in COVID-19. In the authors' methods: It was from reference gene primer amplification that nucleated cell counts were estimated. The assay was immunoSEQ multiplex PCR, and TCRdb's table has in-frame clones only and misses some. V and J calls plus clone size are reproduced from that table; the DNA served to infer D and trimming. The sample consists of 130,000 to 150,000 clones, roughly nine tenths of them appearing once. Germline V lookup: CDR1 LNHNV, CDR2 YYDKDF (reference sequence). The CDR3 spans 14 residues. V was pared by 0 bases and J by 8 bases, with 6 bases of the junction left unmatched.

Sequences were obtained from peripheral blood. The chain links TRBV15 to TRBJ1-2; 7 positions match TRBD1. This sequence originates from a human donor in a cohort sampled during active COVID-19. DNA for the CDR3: TGTGCCACCAGCAGAGATCTAACAGGGGAAGGCTACACCTTC. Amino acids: CATSRDLTGEGYTF.